This TCR beta chain is from a study of blood T cell repertoires in COVID-19. About the research overall: Some COVID-19 samples were acute and others convalescent; all came from the United States, Italy and Spain.

Germline CDR1 is SGHTA and CDR2 is FQGNSA. V dropped 4 bases and J dropped 6; count of bases not matched to a gene: 4. This CDR3 is 13 amino acids long. Here immunoSEQ multiplex PCR was the method, and the copy in TCRdb shows in-frame clones only, minus some. The sample contains about 69,000 clones, over 70% of which appear only once. The origin of this receptor is a man aged 60-69 years with acute or convalescent COVID-19. The V call is TRBV7-2, the J call TRBJ1-1; TRBD1 aligns across 8 bases. The source material was peripheral blood. CDR3 nucleotides: TGTGCCAGCAGCTCGTTACAGGGGGCTGAAGCTTTCTTT. This encodes CASSSLQGAEAFF.